One sample yielded the 22 T cell receptor beta chains listed below, sequenced in a study of post-analysis software for immune sequencing data. Study outcomes and limitations: In patients, about five TRBV segments were more frequent than in controls, with TRBV5-6, TRBV5-1 and TRBV20-1 among them.

Included in the TCR beta cDNA libraries were unique molecular identifiers. MiXCR, run by TCRdb on the PCR reads, gives a single entry per CDR3 protein. The sample holds fewer than 900,000 distinct CDR3 sequences, about 45% seen once. The antigens for these receptors are not known. Sequencing was done on a sample of blood. The receptors derive from a girl between 10 and 17 years old with multiple sclerosis.

The rearrangement joins TRBV6-1 to TRBJ2-1; no reliable D call. Trimming cost V 2 bases and J 2 bases, with 10 bases left between them. There are 15 residues in the CDR3. Germline CDR1 reads MNHNS; CDR2 reads SASEGT. The CDR3 loop is CASSELVGTYNEQFF. Here the CDR3 DNA reads TGTGCCAGCAGTGAACTAGTAGGTACCTACAATGAGCAGTTCTTC.

V usage is TRBV14 and J usage is TRBJ2-1; 8 nucleotides agree with TRBD2. Germline CDR1 SGHDN, CDR2 FVKESK. This CDR3 has 13 amino acids. J was trimmed by 9 bases and V by 1 base; bases with no gene match: 2. The CDR3: CASSQGGRIEQFF. The CDR3 DNA is TGTGCCAGCAGCCAAGGCGGGAGGATTGAGCAGTTCTTC.

The chain uses TRBV7-9 and TRBJ2-7; D tentatively reads TRBD1 or TRBD2 (5 bases each). The CDR3 has 16 residues. Trimming shortened V by 2 bases and J by 0 bases, and 14 bases separated the two germline ends. CDR1 is SEHNR and CDR2 is FQNEAQ in the germline V gene (reference sequence). The chain's CDR3 is CASSLSGGRDSYEQYF. CDR3 nucleotides: TGTGCCAGCAGCTTAAGTGGGGGTCGAGACTCCTACGAGCAGTACTTC. Combining the CDR3 with reference TRBV7-9 and TRBJ2-7 gives the whole variable domain DTGVSQNPRHKITKRGQNVTFRCDPISEHNRLYWYRQTLGQGPEFLTYFQNEAQLEKSRLLSDRFSAERPKGSFSTLEIQRTEQGDSAMYLCASSLSGGRDSYEQYFGPGTRLTVT.

The chain carries TRBV5-1 and TRBJ2-3; TRBD2 aligns across 8 bases. Germline V gives CDR1 SGHRS, CDR2 YFSETQ. Germline trimming cut 0 bases from V and 3 bases from J; bases unmatched to any gene: 12. This CDR3 has 18 residues. In nucleotides, the CDR3 is TGCGCCAGCAGCTTGGATCGCTGGGCTAGCGGGTATACAGATACGCAGTATTTT. Encoded protein: CASSLDRWASGYTDTQYF.

This clonotype occurred many times. The genes are TRBV20-1 and TRBJ2-5; D is uncertain. V was shortened by 0 bases and J by 5 bases, with 4 bases between the two germline ends. CDR3 length: 11 residues. CDR1 and CDR2 (germline): DFQATT, SNEGSKA (reference sequence). CDR3 amino acids: CSARDGETQYF. Here the CDR3 DNA reads TGCAGTGCTAGAGACGGGGAGACCCAGTACTTC.

This clonotype was seen only a few times. This chain connects TRBV6-2 or TRBV6-3 to TRBJ2-1; 11 bases match TRBD2. The junction had 10 bases not matched to a gene; V was cut back by 5 bases and J by 4 bases. CDR1 MNHEY and CDR2 SVGEGT come from the germline V gene. The CDR3 is 17 amino acids. The DNA of the CDR3 is TGTGCCAGCAGTACCCCCAGAACTAGCGGGAGATACAATGAGCAGTTCTTC. This translates into CASSTPRTSGRYNEQFF.

The V call is TRBV10-3, the J call TRBJ1-2, with 9 positions matching TRBD1. Germline CDR1 is ENHRY and CDR2 is SYGVKD. This CDR3 region has 13 residues. J lost 3 bases, V lost 11 bases, and 7 bases had no gene match. CDR3 in amino acids: CAFRTGEDYGYTF. The CDR3 bases are TGTGCCTTCCGGACAGGGGAGGACTATGGCTACACCTTC.

This clonotype came up a few times. The rearrangement uses TRBV5-6 and TRBJ2-3, with 9 nucleotides matching TRBD1. Germline trimming cut 4 bases from V and 2 bases from J; bases unmatched to any gene: 11. CDR1 and CDR2 from the germline V gene are SGHDT and YYEEEE. CDR3 length: 17 residues. CDR3 DNA: TGTGCCAGCAGCCCGGGCCCGACAGGGGGGCTCACAGATACGCAGTATTTT. Its protein product is CASSPGPTGGLTDTQYF.

The V gene is TRBV29-1, the J gene TRBJ1-2, with D hard to call. The length of the CDR3 is 13 residues. The germline V and J ends were trimmed by 4 bases and 5 bases, with 14 bases remaining between them. Germline CDR1 reads SQVTM; CDR2 reads ANQGSEA. The CDR3, as DNA: TGCAGCGTTGGGAAGGGAAGCGAATATGGCTACACCTTC. Encoded protein: CSVGKGSEYGYTF.

This clonotype was counted a few times. The chain carries TRBV4-1 and TRBJ1-5, with D unclear. Trimming removed 0 bases at V and 0 bases at J, with 6 bases between. The germline CDR1 and CDR2 sequences are MGHRA and YSYEKL. The CDR3 is 15 amino acids. CDR3 in amino acids: CASSQDMNSNQPQHF. The DNA of the CDR3 is TGCGCCAGCAGCCAAGACATGAATAGCAATCAGCCCCAGCATTTT.

This clonotype was seen a handful of times. The DNA of the CDR3 is TGTGCCAGCAGTTATAGGGGCGGTGCCTATGGCTACACCTTC. It translates to CASSYRGGAYGYTF. The rearrangement joins TRBV28 to TRBJ1-2, with a possible D match to TRBD1 (5 bases). The CDR3 extends over 14 amino acids. Germline V lookup: CDR1 MDHEN, CDR2 SYDVKM. Trimming took off 4 bases at V and 4 bases at J, with 13 bases between the two ends.

This clonotype was seen only a few times. The chain recombines TRBV7-6 with TRBJ2-5, with 9 bases that match TRBD2. The J segment lost 11 bases and the V segment lost 8 bases, leaving 6 bases of the junction unmatched. CDR1 is SGHVS and CDR2 is FNYEAQ in the germline V gene. The CDR3 spans 11 residues. Here the CDR3 DNA reads TGTGCCAGCTTCGGCGGGGGGGAGCAGTACTTC. This sequence encodes CASFGGGEQYF.

The chain links TRBV27 to TRBJ2-7, with 13 bases identical to TRBD2. The CDR3 has 15 amino acids. V dropped 5 bases and J dropped 7; count of bases not matched to a gene: 8. From germline, CDR1 is MNHEY and CDR2 SMNVEV (reference sequence). CDR3 amino acids: CASSQLAGGPREQYF. The CDR3 DNA reads as TGTGCCAGCAGTCAACTAGCGGGAGGGCCGAGGGAGCAGTACTTC.

The chain joins TRBV28 to TRBJ2-5, with 7 nucleotides matching TRBD2. CDR3 length: 15 residues. Germline V CDR1 and CDR2: MDHEN, SYDVKM. The V segment lost 5 bases and the J segment 4 bases; nucleotides outside the gene matches: 10. The CDR3 region is CASSPPAGERETQYF. In DNA, the CDR3 is TGTGCCAGCAGTCCCCCCGCGGGGGAGCGAGAGACCCAGTACTTC.

The sample holds a few counts of this clonotype. The chain carries TRBV28 and TRBJ2-3; D is unclear. Trimming removed 9 bases at V and 3 bases at J, with 1 base between. The CDR3 is 9 residues long. Germline CDR1 and CDR2: MDHEN and SYDVKM. The CDR3 coding sequence is TGTGCCAGGACAGATACGCAGTATTTT. Residues: CARTDTQYF.

The chain couples TRBV28 to TRBJ2-1; D assignment may be TRBD1 or TRBD2 (5 bases each). This CDR3 has 14 residues. From germline, CDR1 is MDHEN and CDR2 SYDVKM. V lost 6 bases, J lost 5 bases, and 14 bases lay in between. CDR3 sequence reads: CASRPGRPHNEQFF. The CDR3 DNA reads TGTGCCAGCAGACCGGGACGTCCGCACAATGAGCAGTTCTTC.

The CDR3 is CASRLTGREQYF. CDR3 coding DNA: TGTGCCAGCAGGTTAACGGGGCGGGAACAGTACTTC. This chain links TRBV12-3 or TRBV12-4 with TRBJ2-5; possibly TRBD2 for D (6 bases). This CDR3 is built from 12 residues. Trimming stripped 6 bases from V and 11 bases from J, with 16 bases between.

The chain joins TRBV11-2 to TRBJ2-7, with 11 bases aligning to TRBD2. The CDR3 extends over 18 amino acids. V was pared by 5 bases and J by 1 base, with 13 bases of the junction left unmatched. Germline loops: CDR1 SGHAT, CDR2 FQNNGV. CDR3 sequence reads: CASSLSSGRPTSSYEQYF. The DNA of the CDR3 is TGTGCCAGCAGCCTTTCTAGCGGGAGGCCCACAAGTTCCTACGAGCAGTACTTC.

This chain connects TRBV12-3 or TRBV12-4 to TRBJ2-7; 8 bases line up with TRBD2. CDR3 length: 20 amino acids. The ends lost 5 bases at V and 2 bases at J; junction bases unmatched: 23. CDR3 amino acids: CASSPTPRTGGPFVTYEQYF. For the CDR3, the DNA is TGTGCCAGCAGTCCTACCCCGCGAACGGGAGGGCCATTCGTAACCTACGAGCAGTACTTC.

This clonotype was picked up one time. The chain couples TRBV20-1 to TRBJ1-1, with D hard to call. This CDR3 is built from 14 residues. V was pared by 0 bases and J by 10 bases, with 18 bases between. The germline CDR1 and CDR2 sequences are DFQATT and SNEGSKA (reference sequence). This CDR3 reads CSARDREGPWRAFF. CDR3 nucleotides: TGCAGTGCTAGAGATAGGGAAGGACCCTGGCGAGCTTTCTTT.

The J gene is TRBJ1-1, the V gene TRBV12-3 or TRBV12-4; a possible D gene is TRBD1 (6 bases). Trimming stripped 6 bases from V and 4 bases from J, with 15 bases between. The CDR3 length is 14 residues. CDR3 protein: CASRSQQGSTEAFF. The CDR3 coding sequence is TGTGCCAGCAGGTCTCAGCAGGGGAGCACTGAAGCTTTCTTT.

DNA for the CDR3: TGTGCCATCAGTGGGGAGGGACCCCCCTCTGGGGCCAACGTCCTGACTTTC. This sequence encodes CAISGEGPPSGANVLTF. The J gene is TRBJ2-6, the V gene TRBV10-3, with TRBD2 matching over 7 bases. The J segment lost 0 bases and the V segment lost 4 bases, leaving 6 bases of the junction unmatched. This CDR3 has 17 residues. Germline CDR1 is ENHRY and CDR2 is SYGVKD.